This is a list of T cell receptor beta chains from one sample in a study of blood T cell repertoires in COVID-19. TCRdb's table, derived via immunoSEQ multiplex PCR, lists solely in-frame clones and lacks some. The sample has approximately 110,000 clones, 75% to 90% seen once. What was sequenced was peripheral blood. These TCRs come from a woman of 80 years or more with COVID-19, enrolled during active disease. The CDR3 runs from the conserved cysteine through the conserved F or W. The D gene is left open where the match is weak. The size entry is marked missing in some rows and otherwise reads once, few, many or a size class.

size: .; D: .; J: TRBJ2-3; V: TRBV10-3; DNA: TGTGCCATCAGATCTAGCGAGTTCAACCCAGATACGCAGTATTTT; CDR3: CAIRSSEFNPDTQYF
size: .; D: .; J: TRBJ1-5; V: TRBV28; DNA: TGTGCCAGCAGTGGGGCTAATCAGCCCCAGCATTTT; CDR3: CASSGANQPQHF
size: .; D: TRBD1; J: TRBJ1-3; V: TRBV7-9; DNA: TGTGCCAGCAGGCCACCCACAGGGACAGTGGGGGGAAACACCATATATTTT; CDR3: CASRPPTGTVGGNTIYF
size: .; D: .; J: TRBJ2-1; V: TRBV7-2; DNA: TGTGCCAGCAGCTTCGGACTTTACAATGAGCAGTTCTTC; CDR3: CASSFGLYNEQFF
size: .; D: .; J: TRBJ1-5; V: TRBV4-1; DNA: TGCGCCAGCAGCCAAGAGATGGGGGGTTGGCAGCCCCAGCATTTT; CDR3: CASSQEMGGWQPQHF
size: .; D: .; J: TRBJ2-3; V: TRBV28; DNA: TGTGCCAGCAGTAAAGCGGGTCCAAGCACAGATACGCAGTATTTT; CDR3: CASSKAGPSTDTQYF
size: .; D: .; J: TRBJ1-3; V: TRBV2; DNA: TGTGCCAGCAGTGTGGGACTCTCTGGAAACACCATATATTTT; CDR3: CASSVGLSGNTIYF
size: .; D: .; J: TRBJ2-2; V: TRBV11-1; DNA: TGTGCCAGCAGCTTATACTCAGGGCACACCGGGGAGCTGTTTTTT; CDR3: CASSLYSGHTGELFF
size: .; D: .; J: TRBJ2-1; V: TRBV5-6; DNA: TGTGCCAGCAGCTTGGTTCTCTCCTACAATGAGCAGTTCTTC; CDR3: CASSLVLSYNEQFF
size: .; D: .; J: TRBJ1-6; V: TRBV6-5; DNA: TGTGCCAGCAGTTACTCGATGAGGGAATCACCCCTCCACTTT; CDR3: CASSYSMRESPLHF
size: .; D: TRBD2; J: TRBJ2-7; V: TRBV30; DNA: TGTGCCTGGAAACTGGGACTAGCGGGCGAATCATATTATTTTAACGGGAACTACGAGCAGTACTTC; CDR3: CAWKLGLAGESYYFNGNYEQYF
size: .; D: TRBD1; J: TRBJ1-1; V: TRBV19; DNA: TGTGCCAGTAGTATAGATCGACAGGGGAAAGCTTTCTTT; CDR3: CASSIDRQGKAFF
size: .; D: .; J: TRBJ1-1; V: TRBV6-5; DNA: TGTGCCAGCAGTTACAGGCAGGGTAGAACTGAAGCTTTCTTT; CDR3: CASSYRQGRTEAFF
size: .; D: .; J: TRBJ2-7; V: TRBV5-1; DNA: TGCGCCAGCAGCTTGCAGGACACACTCTACGAGCAGTACTTC; CDR3: CASSLQDTLYEQYF
size: once; D: TRBD1; J: TRBJ2-1; V: TRBV5-1; DNA: TGCGCCAGCAGCTTGGATGGTCGGGACAGCGCAATCTTC; CDR3: CASSLDGRDSAIF
size: .; D: TRBD2; J: TRBJ2-7; V: TRBV5-6; DNA: TGTGCCAGCAGCCCCCCTAGCGGGAGGGCCTACGAGCAGTACTTC; CDR3: CASSPPSGRAYEQYF
size: once; D: .; J: TRBJ1-2; V: TRBV6-5; DNA: TGTGCCAGCAGTTACTCGAAGGGCGGGATCTATGGCTACACCTTC; CDR3: CASSYSKGGIYGYTF
size: .; D: .; J: TRBJ2-6; V: TRBV5-1; DNA: TGCGCCAGCAGCTTGGCCCCCAGTGGGGCCAACGTCCTGACTTTC; CDR3: CASSLAPSGANVLTF
size: .; D: .; J: TRBJ2-2; V: TRBV15; DNA: TGTGCCACCAGCATTACTAGGTTGAACACCGGGGAGCTGTTTTTT; CDR3: CATSITRLNTGELFF
size: .; D: TRBD1; J: TRBJ2-7; V: TRBV5-1; DNA: TGCGCCAGCAGCCCGGGACAGGCCTCCTACGAGCAGTACTTC; CDR3: CASSPGQASYEQYF
size: .; D: TRBD1; J: TRBJ2-4; V: TRBV28; DNA: TGTGCCAGCAGGGGACCCTCCGGCAGGGGGCGGAAAAACATTCAGTACTTC; CDR3: CASRGPSGRGRKNIQYF
size: .; D: .; J: TRBJ2-7; V: TRBV6-2/TRBV6-3; DNA: TGTGCCAGCAGTTTTTTGATGAGAACCTACGAGCAGTACTTC; CDR3: CASSFLMRTYEQYF
size: once; D: TRBD2; J: TRBJ2-1; V: TRBV6-2/TRBV6-3; DNA: TGTGCCAGCAGTTTCGGGACTAGCGGGGGGTACAATGAGCAGTTCTTC; CDR3: CASSFGTSGGYNEQFF
size: .; D: .; J: TRBJ2-4; V: TRBV13; DNA: TGTGCCAGCAGCTTAGGCGGGATGAAAAACATTCAGTACTTC; CDR3: CASSLGGMKNIQYF
size: .; D: .; J: TRBJ1-1; V: TRBV5-1; DNA: TGCGCCAGCACAGGTGGGAGGCGAAACACTGAAGCTTTCTTT; CDR3: CASTGGRRNTEAFF
size: .; D: .; J: TRBJ2-1; V: TRBV2; DNA: TGTGCCAGCAGTGATTTGGGGGCCGACAATGAGCAGTTCTTC; CDR3: CASSDLGADNEQFF
size: few; D: TRBD2; J: TRBJ2-2; V: TRBV4-2; DNA: TGTGCCAGCAGCCTTGAAGGGACTAGCTCTTCCGGGGAGCTGTTTTTT; CDR3: CASSLEGTSSSGELFF
size: .; D: TRBD2; J: TRBJ2-1; V: TRBV28; DNA: TGTGCCAGCAGACAAGGGGGACTAGCGGGAATATGGGACAATGAGCAGTTCTTC; CDR3: CASRQGGLAGIWDNEQFF
size: few; D: .; J: TRBJ2-1; V: TRBV2; DNA: TGTGCCAGCAGTGTTGACTCAGCCCCGTACAATGAGCAGTTCTTC; CDR3: CASSVDSAPYNEQFF
size: .; D: .; J: TRBJ2-7; V: TRBV6-6; DNA: TGTGCCAGCAGTAACGCGCCTACAGGGTACGAGCAGTACTTC; CDR3: CASSNAPTGYEQYF
size: .; D: .; J: TRBJ2-1; V: TRBV5-6; DNA: TGTGCCAGCAGCTTGGTTGGGGCCTTATACAATGAGCAGTTCTTC; CDR3: CASSLVGALYNEQFF
size: .; D: TRBD1; J: TRBJ1-2; V: TRBV4-1; DNA: TGCGCCAGCAGCCAGGGACAGCTCTATGGCTACACCTTC; CDR3: CASSQGQLYGYTF
size: .; D: .; J: TRBJ2-5; V: TRBV27; DNA: TGTGCCAGCAGTCCCCTGCTGACAGGTTTCCAAGAGACCCAGTACTTC; CDR3: CASSPLLTGFQETQYF
size: .; D: .; J: TRBJ2-7; V: TRBV6-1; DNA: TGTGCCAGCAGTGAGCCTGGAGCATATAGCTCCTACGAGCAGTACTTC; CDR3: CASSEPGAYSSYEQYF
size: .; D: .; J: TRBJ2-5; V: TRBV6-6; DNA: TGTGCCAGCAGCCCGGAGGTCGAGACCCAGTACTTC; CDR3: CASSPEVETQYF
size: .; D: TRBD1; J: TRBJ1-4; V: TRBV28; DNA: TGTGCCAGCAGTTTGGCCAGGGGGCTTTCTAATGAAAAACTGTTTTTT; CDR3: CASSLARGLSNEKLFF
size: .; D: .; J: TRBJ2-1; V: TRBV6-2/TRBV6-3; DNA: TGTGCCAGCAGTTACGACAGCTCCTACAATGAGCAGTTCTTC; CDR3: CASSYDSSYNEQFF
size: many; D: .; J: TRBJ1-2; V: TRBV5-6; DNA: TGTGCCAGCAGCTTGGTCTCGGGGAACTATGGCTACACCTTC; CDR3: CASSLVSGNYGYTF
size: .; D: TRBD1; J: TRBJ1-1; V: TRBV9; DNA: TGTGCCAGCAGCCCCCGGGACAGGGGGACGAACACTGAAGCTTTCTTT; CDR3: CASSPRDRGTNTEAFF
size: .; D: .; J: TRBJ2-3; V: TRBV7-9; DNA: TGTGCCAGCAGCCTCTACACAGATACGCAGTATTTT; CDR3: CASSLYTDTQYF
size: .; D: TRBD2; J: TRBJ2-7; V: TRBV3-1/TRBV3-2; DNA: TGTGCCAGCAGCCAACTAGCGGGAGCGTCCAGGTTCACTCTGTACTTC; CDR3: CASSQLAGASRFTLYF
size: .; D: .; J: TRBJ1-2; V: TRBV5-1; DNA: TGCGCCAGCAGCTTGGGTAGCGCAGGATCTAACTATGGCTACACCTTC; CDR3: CASSLGSAGSNYGYTF
size: few; D: TRBD2; J: TRBJ2-3; V: TRBV5-1; DNA: TGCGCCAGCAGCTTGGCCCTAGCGGGAGTGGGTTTTAGCACAGATACGCAGTATTTT; CDR3: CASSLALAGVGFSTDTQYF
size: .; D: TRBD1; J: TRBJ1-1; V: TRBV7-2; DNA: TGTGCCAGCAGTTCGCAGGGGGGGAACACTGAAGCTTTCTTT; CDR3: CASSSQGGNTEAFF
size: .; D: TRBD1; J: TRBJ1-4; V: TRBV2; DNA: TGTGCCAGCAAAATTAGGACAGGGCCAGTGTCGACTAATGAAAAACTGTTTTTT; CDR3: CASKIRTGPVSTNEKLFF
size: .; D: .; J: TRBJ1-6; V: TRBV27; DNA: TGTGCCAGCGGACCCCGGACAGTATATAATTCACCCCTCCACTTT; CDR3: CASGPRTVYNSPLHF
size: .; D: .; J: TRBJ2-2; V: TRBV19; DNA: TGTGCCAGTAGTCTTAACGGAGGCGGGGAGCTGTTTTTT; CDR3: CASSLNGGGELFF
size: many; D: .; J: TRBJ1-4; V: TRBV27; DNA: TGTGCCAGCAGACTAGGACAGTCAACTAATGAAAAACTGTTTTTT; CDR3: CASRLGQSTNEKLFF
size: .; D: TRBD1; J: TRBJ1-4; V: TRBV7-6; DNA: TGTGCCAGCAGCACCCGACAGGGGGGCGGGGAAAAACTGTTTTTT; CDR3: CASSTRQGGGEKLFF
size: .; D: .; J: TRBJ2-1; V: TRBV12-3/TRBV12-4; DNA: TGTGCCAGCAGTCTGGGGACTTCCACTGAGCAGTTCTTC; CDR3: CASSLGTSTEQFF
size: once; D: TRBD2; J: TRBJ2-7; V: TRBV11-2; DNA: TGTGCCAGCAGCTTAAATGCGGGAGGAAACGAGCAGTACTTC; CDR3: CASSLNAGGNEQYF
size: .; D: .; J: TRBJ2-7; V: TRBV7-2; DNA: TGTGCCAGCAGCCCCCCCGCCTACGAGCAGTACTTC; CDR3: CASSPPAYEQYF
size: .; D: .; J: TRBJ1-5; V: TRBV6-5; DNA: TGTGCCAGCAGCAAAACCCAGGGTGATCAGCCCCAGCATTTT; CDR3: CASSKTQGDQPQHF
size: .; D: .; J: TRBJ1-1; V: TRBV19; DNA: TGTGCCACCCGTACGGGTGGGAACACTGAAGCTTTCTTT; CDR3: CATRTGGNTEAFF